Reported below is one T cell receptor (beta chain). Its antigen is undetermined. The data are from a study of shared clonotypes between healthy human individuals. General study points: Of the naive CD4 clonotypes, approximately 5% were shared across a few donors.

The naive CD8 population came from CD45RO-negative cells selected for CCR7, without terminally differentiated effector memory CD45RA+ cells. Method: immunoSEQ multiplex PCR; TCRdb's copy keeps in-frame clones and lacks some. The profile covers 1.5 million to 2.5 million clones, with about 95% appearing a single time and 1% to 1.5% taken by the ten largest. Sequencing used naive CD8+ T cells sorted from blood. The clonotype comes from a man younger than 35 in good health.

This CDR3 is CASRFFLAGGPGYF. Here the CDR3 DNA reads TGTGCAAGTCGCTTCTTTCTAGCGGGAGGCCCGGGGTACTTC. This chain connects TRBV12-2 to TRBJ2-7; the table gives TRBD2 as D, unverified against the DNA. TRBV12-2 is marked as a pseudogene. The CDR3 has 14 amino acids.